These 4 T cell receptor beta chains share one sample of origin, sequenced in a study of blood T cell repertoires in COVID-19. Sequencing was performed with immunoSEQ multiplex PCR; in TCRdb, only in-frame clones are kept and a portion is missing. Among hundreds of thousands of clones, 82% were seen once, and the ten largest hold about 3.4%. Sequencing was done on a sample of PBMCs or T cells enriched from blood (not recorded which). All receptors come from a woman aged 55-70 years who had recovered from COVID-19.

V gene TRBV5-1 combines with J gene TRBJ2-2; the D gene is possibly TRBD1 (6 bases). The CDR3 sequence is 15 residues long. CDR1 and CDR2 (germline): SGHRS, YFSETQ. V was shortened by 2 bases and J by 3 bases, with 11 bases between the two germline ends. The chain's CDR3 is CASSLQGADTGELFF. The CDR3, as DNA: TGCGCCAGCAGCTTACAGGGCGCGGACACCGGGGAGCTGTTTTTT.

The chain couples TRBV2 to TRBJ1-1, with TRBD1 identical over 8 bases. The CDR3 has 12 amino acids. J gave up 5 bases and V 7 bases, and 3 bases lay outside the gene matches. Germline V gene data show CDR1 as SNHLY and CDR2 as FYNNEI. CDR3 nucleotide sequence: TGTGCCAGCAAGGACAGGGCGACTGAAGCTTTCTTT. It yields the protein CASKDRATEAFF. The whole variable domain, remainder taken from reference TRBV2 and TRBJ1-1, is EPEVTQTPSHQVTQMGQEVILRCVPISNHLYFYWYRQILGQKVEFLVSFYNNEISEKSEIFDDQFSVERPDGSNFTLKIRSTKLEDSAMYFCASKDRATEAFFGQGTRLTVV.

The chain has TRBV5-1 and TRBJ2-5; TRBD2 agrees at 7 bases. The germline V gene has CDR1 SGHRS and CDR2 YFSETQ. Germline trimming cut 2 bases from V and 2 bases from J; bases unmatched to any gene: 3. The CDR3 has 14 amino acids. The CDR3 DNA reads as TGCGCCAGCAGCTTCGGGACTACACAAGAGACCCAGTACTTC. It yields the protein CASSFGTTQETQYF.

In DNA form, the CDR3 reads TGCGCCAGCAGCTCAAGCGTGCAAATTAATTCACCCCTCCACTTT. Protein: CASSSSVQINSPLHF. The chain carries TRBV4-1 and TRBJ1-6; D unresolved. The CDR3 length is 15 residues. V dropped 5 bases and J dropped 6 bases, with 14 bases sitting between them. CDR1 MGHRA and CDR2 YSYEKL come from the germline V gene.